One sample yielded the 10 T cell receptor beta chains listed below, sequenced in a study of molecular identifiers for immune sequencing clone quantification. Each CDR3 protein gets one entry after TCRdb re-called the PCR reads with MiXCR. This table has some 40,000 distinct CDR3 sequences, under 20% appearing once. The source material was naive CD8+ T cells from blood, with Jurkat cell RNA spiked in. Regarding subset: FACS-sorted CD8+CD4-CCR7+CD45RA+ naive T cells. The receptors derive from a human donor in good health. Some libraries in this study had Jurkat cell RNA spiked in.

This clonotype occurred a few times. The J gene is TRBJ2-1, the V gene TRBV6-5; no firm D call. CDR3 length equals 11 residues. V shed 7 bases and J shed 6 bases, with 7 bases lying between them. CDR1 is MNHEY, CDR2 SVGAGI, per germline. Here the CDR3 DNA reads TGTGCCAGCACCTTGAGCAATGAGCAGTTCTTC. Amino acid sequence: CASTLSNEQFF.

The table lists this clonotype with many counts. The chain carries TRBV28 and TRBJ2-1; 13 bases agree with TRBD2. Germline CDR1 and CDR2: MDHEN and SYDVKM. There are 15 residues in the CDR3. Unmatched junction bases numbered 4, after V lost 6 bases and J lost 5 bases. In nucleotides, the CDR3 is TGTGCCAGCAGCCAAGGACTAGCGGGAGACAATGAGCAGTTCTTC. Its protein is CASSQGLAGDNEQFF.

The J gene is TRBJ2-5, the V gene TRBV29-1; tentatively, D is TRBD1 (5 bases). The CDR3 consists of 14 residues. Germline loops: CDR1 SQVTM, CDR2 ANQGSEA. V lost 4 bases and J 5 bases, leaving 17 bases between the germline ends. CDR3 loop: CSVAWTHPAETQYF. The CDR3 nucleotides read TGCAGCGTTGCTTGGACACACCCGGCGGAGACCCAGTACTTC.

This chain connects TRBV29-1 to TRBJ2-7, with D tentatively TRBD1 (5 bases). The CDR3 covers 13 residues. The V gene lost 4 bases and the J gene lost 2 bases, with 12 bases spanning the gap. Germline loops: CDR1 SQVTM, CDR2 ANQGSEA. The CDR3 sequence: CSVVSDSTYEQYF. DNA for the CDR3: TGCAGCGTTGTGAGTGACAGCACCTACGAGCAGTACTTC.

The sample holds many counts of this clonotype. The CDR3 here is CASSPTRGQNTEAFF. CDR3 DNA sequence: TGTGCCAGCAGCCCGACCCGGGGGCAGAACACTGAAGCTTTCTTT. The chain carries TRBV7-9 and TRBJ1-1; D perhaps matches TRBD1 (6 bases). Germline values: CDR1 SEHNR, CDR2 FQNEAQ (reference sequence). The CDR3 has 15 amino acids. V lost 5 bases and J 1 base, leaving 14 bases between the germline ends.

This clonotype was seen a few times. The chain is built from TRBV7-9 and TRBJ2-2; the D is unclear. The CDR3 loop spans 18 amino acids. The ends were cut back, 2 bases at V and 0 bases at J, with 16 bases in the middle. Germline loops: CDR1 SEHNR, CDR2 FQNEAQ (reference sequence). The CDR3 protein is CASSLRTGLTSNTGELFF. For the CDR3, the DNA is TGTGCCAGCAGCTTAAGAACCGGGTTAACTTCGAACACCGGGGAGCTGTTTTTT.

This clonotype was found many times. The V call is TRBV28, the J call TRBJ2-2, with TRBD2 identical over 7 bases. Germline CDR1 MDHEN, CDR2 SYDVKM. Trimming at V came to 10 bases and at J to 6 bases, leaving 5 bases not matched to a gene. The CDR3 consists of 12 residues. The CDR3 here is CATTTSPGELFF. CDR3 DNA: TGTGCCACGACGACTAGCCCCGGGGAGCTGTTTTTT.

On this clonotype: A much more abundant neighbour one base away suggests this may be a read error. The chain is built from TRBV4-2 and TRBJ2-2; D possibly matches TRBD1 or TRBD2 (5 bases each). V shed 7 bases and J shed 7 bases, with 16 bases lying between them. Germline V gives CDR1 LGHNA, CDR2 YNFKEQ. The CDR3 is 14 residues long. CDR3 bases: TGTGCCAGCATACCTTTGGGGGAAGGCGGGGAGCTGTTTTTT. This gives the protein CASIPLGEGGELFF.

Details on this clonotype: Being one base from a much bigger clone, this may be a read error. Since no conserved phenylalanine or tryptophan closes the CDR3, a read error is the likely cause. This chain connects TRBV20-1 to TRBJ2-7; D ambiguous. Germline V gives CDR1 DFQATT, CDR2 SNEGSKA (reference sequence). This CDR3 is 10 amino acids long. Trimming took off 4 bases at V and 3 bases at J, with 4 bases between the two ends. CDR3: CSAKSYEQYL. The DNA of the CDR3 is TGCAGTGCTAAGAGCTACGAGCAGTACCTC.

Only a few counts were recorded for this clonotype. In DNA form, the CDR3 reads TGCGCCAGCAGCACCCGACAGGGACCACTGGAGCAGTACTTC. The encoded protein is CASSTRQGPLEQYF. The chain combines TRBV5-1 with TRBJ2-7; 7 bases agree with TRBD1. The V and J ends lost 4 bases and 7 bases, in that order; junction bases with no gene match: 11. This CDR3 region has 14 residues. CDR1 and CDR2 (germline): SGHRS, YFSETQ. Drawing the rest from reference TRBV5-1 and TRBJ2-7, the complete variable domain is KAGVTQTPRYLIKTRGQQVTLSCSPISGHRSVSWYQQTPGQGLQFLFEYFSETQRNKGNFPGRFSGRQFSNSRSEMNVSTLELGDSALYLCASSTRQGPLEQYFGPGTRLTVT.